The 11 T cell receptor beta chains below come from one sample, sequenced in a study of cytotoxic CD8 clonotypes in ibrutinib-treated CLL (dated by TCRdb to the early 2020s). The intended sense of this specimen's time point label: progressive disease on ibrutinib. Libraries were constructed by the immunoSEQ multiplex PCR assay. TCRdb stores this immuneACCESS table with in-frame sequences only. Part of the clones is absent; in the studies checked, under half of the shortfall reflects unresolved V genes, and no reason is known for the rest. The sample table lists around 70,000 clones, 75% to 85% of them with a count of one. The ten most abundant clones make up 6% to 9% of the sample. Sample: PBMCs, taken at disease progression, from a patient treated with ibrutinib. These receptors came from a human donor with chronic lymphocytic leukemia.

The chain carries TRBV7-7 and TRBJ1-1; D gene ambiguous. V lost 3 bases and J 7 bases, leaving 9 bases between the germline ends. CDR1 and CDR2 from the germline V gene are SSHAT and FNYEAQ (reference sequence). This CDR3 is 12 amino acids long. CDR3 in DNA: TGTGCCAGCAGCTTGAGTGGTCGTGAAGCTTTCTTT. The encoded protein is CASSLSGREAFF.

The rearrangement uses TRBV5-1 and TRBJ1-4, with TRBD1 matching over 8 bases. The germline V gene encodes CDR1 SGHRS and CDR2 YFSETQ. The CDR3 spans 14 residues. After removal of 6 bases from V and 6 bases from J, the junction contained 7 bases not matched to a gene. The CDR3: CASTPDRGYEKLFF. The CDR3 DNA reads as TGCGCCAGCACTCCCGACAGGGGATATGAAAAACTGTTTTTT.

This clone was counted only a few times. This chain connects TRBV5-1 to TRBJ1-5, with D unresolved. V was trimmed by 0 bases and J by 0 bases, leaving 19 bases between them. Looked up from germline, CDR1 is SGHRS and CDR2 is YFSETQ. CDR3 length equals 19 residues. CDR3 region: CASSLGYRDGVYSNQPQHF. CDR3 nucleotides: TGCGCCAGCAGCTTGGGATATAGGGATGGGGTGTATAGCAATCAGCCCCAGCATTTT.

The chain combines TRBV2 with TRBJ2-2, with no clear D. V shed 2 bases and J shed 4 bases, with 17 bases lying between them. The CDR3 loop spans 17 amino acids. Looked up from germline, CDR1 is SNHLY and CDR2 is FYNNEI. The CDR3 sequence: CASSESPLGSLTGELFF. The CDR3 nucleotides are TGTGCCAGCAGTGAAAGTCCGTTGGGATCCCTCACCGGGGAGCTGTTTTTT. Full variable domain (remainder filled in from reference TRBV2 and TRBJ2-2): EPEVTQTPSHQVTQMGQEVILRCVPISNHLYFYWYRQILGQKVEFLVSFYNNEISEKSEIFDDQFSVERPDGSNFTLKIRSTKLEDSAMYFCASSESPLGSLTGELFFGEGSRLTVL.

The chain couples TRBV5-5 to TRBJ1-2; D unresolved. Germline V gene data show CDR1 as SGHKS and CDR2 as YYEKEE (reference sequence). CDR3 length: 14 amino acids. V shed 0 bases and J shed 4 bases, with 10 bases lying between them. In DNA, the CDR3 is TGTGCCAGCAGCTTGGAGGTCCAGTCCTATGGCTACACCTTC. Translated, it gives CASSLEVQSYGYTF.

The gene calls are TRBV6-9 and TRBJ2-2; 10 positions match TRBD1. This CDR3 has 20 amino acids. V lost 4 bases, J lost 0 bases, and 14 bases stayed unmatched. Germline V gene data show CDR1 as MNHGY and CDR2 as SVAAGI. The DNA of the CDR3 is TGTGCCAGCAGTTCTGCTGGCGGGACAGGGGCTTTTGCGAACACCGGGGAGCTGTTTTTT. Translated: CASSSAGGTGAFANTGELFF.

The chain couples TRBV10-3 to TRBJ1-5; 7 bases match TRBD1. Trimming cost V 5 bases and J 7 bases; bases outside gene matches: 5. Germline V gene data show CDR1 as ENHRY and CDR2 as SYGVKD. There are 13 residues in the CDR3. CDR3 protein: CAISTDRAQPQHF. The CDR3, as DNA: TGTGCCATCAGTACCGACAGGGCACAGCCCCAGCATTTT.

The rearrangement joins TRBV11-2 to TRBJ2-7, with D uncertain. V lost 5 bases, J lost 5 bases, and 10 bases lay in between. Germline V gene lookup returns CDR1 SGHAT and CDR2 FQNNGV. CDR3 length equals 12 residues. This CDR3 is CASSRAVNEQYF. The CDR3 coding sequence is TGTGCCAGCAGCCGAGCCGTAAACGAGCAGTACTTC.

The gene calls are TRBV5-4 and TRBJ1-5; 7 positions match TRBD1. Per the germline V gene, CDR1 is SGHNT and CDR2 is YYREEE (reference sequence). The CDR3 is 15 residues long. V was clipped by 0 bases and J by 3 bases; unmatched bases: 3. The CDR3 DNA reads TGTGCCAGCAGCTTGGGGGGACAGATCAATCAGCCCCAGCATTTT. This encodes CASSLGGQINQPQHF.

The chain carries TRBV6-1 and TRBJ1-1, with D unclear. Looked up from germline, CDR1 is MNHNS and CDR2 is SASEGT. V lost 7 bases and J 13 bases, leaving 16 bases between the germline ends. The CDR3 extends over 11 amino acids. The CDR3 protein is CASIFTFRGFF. In DNA, the CDR3 is TGTGCCAGCATATTCACTTTTCGGGGTTTCTTT.

This chain uses TRBV12-5 with TRBJ1-2, with a weak D call TRBD1 (6 bases). CDR3 length equals 15 residues. V gave up 4 bases and J gave up 2 bases, with 14 bases separating them. CDR1 is LGHNT and CDR2 is FRNRAP in the germline V gene. This CDR3 reads CASGSTPGANYGYTF. CDR3 bases: TGTGCTAGTGGTTCCACCCCAGGGGCAAACTATGGCTACACCTTC.